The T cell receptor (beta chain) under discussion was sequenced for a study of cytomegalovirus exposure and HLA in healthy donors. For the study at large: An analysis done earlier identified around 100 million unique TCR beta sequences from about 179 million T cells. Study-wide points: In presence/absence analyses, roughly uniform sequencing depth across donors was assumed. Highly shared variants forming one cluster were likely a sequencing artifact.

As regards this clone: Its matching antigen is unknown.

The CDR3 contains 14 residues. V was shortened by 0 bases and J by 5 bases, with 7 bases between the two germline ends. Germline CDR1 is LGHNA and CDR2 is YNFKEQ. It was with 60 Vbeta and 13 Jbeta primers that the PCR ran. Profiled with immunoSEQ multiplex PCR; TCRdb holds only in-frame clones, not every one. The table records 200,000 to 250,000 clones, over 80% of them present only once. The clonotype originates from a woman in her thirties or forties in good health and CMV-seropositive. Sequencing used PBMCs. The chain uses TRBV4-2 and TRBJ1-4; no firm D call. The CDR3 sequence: CASSQERENEKLFF. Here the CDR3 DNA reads TGTGCCAGCAGCCAAGAACGGGAGAATGAAAAACTGTTTTTT.